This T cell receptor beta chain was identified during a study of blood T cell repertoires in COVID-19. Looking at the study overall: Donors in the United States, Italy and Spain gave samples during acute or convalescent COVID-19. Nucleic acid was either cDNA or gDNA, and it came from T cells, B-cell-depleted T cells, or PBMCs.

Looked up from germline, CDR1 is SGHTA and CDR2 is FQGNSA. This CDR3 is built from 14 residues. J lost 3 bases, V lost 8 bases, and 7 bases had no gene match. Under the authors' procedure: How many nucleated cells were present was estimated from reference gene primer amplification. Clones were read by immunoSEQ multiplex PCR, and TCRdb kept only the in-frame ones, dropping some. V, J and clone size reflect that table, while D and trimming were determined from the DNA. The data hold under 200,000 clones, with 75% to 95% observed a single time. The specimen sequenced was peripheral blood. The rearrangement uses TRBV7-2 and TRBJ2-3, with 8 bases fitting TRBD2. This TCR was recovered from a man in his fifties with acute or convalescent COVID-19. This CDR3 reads CASASGGGTDTQYF. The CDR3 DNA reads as TGTGCCAGCGCCAGCGGGGGCGGGACAGATACGCAGTATTTT.